This paragraph reports one TCR beta chain. The sequenced patients had an expansion of CD8+CD57+ cells seen by flow cytometry. Profiling of TCR beta VDJ combinations and CDR3 sequences used genomic DNA as template. TCRdb analysed the reads with MiXCR anew, one entry per CDR3 protein. This table has 200,000 or so distinct CDR3 sequences, roughly half appearing once. This sample stems from a study of CD8+CD57+ T cells in acquired aplastic anemia. Trimming took off 8 bases at V and 4 bases at J, with 21 bases between the two ends. Germline V gives CDR1 SQVTM, CDR2 ANQGSEA. The CDR3 has 14 amino acids. Sequencing used sorted CD4+, CD8+, or CD8+CD57+ T cells (not recorded which) from PBMCs. This sequence joins TRBV29-1 and TRBJ2-7, with a weak D call TRBD1 (6 bases). The clonotype comes from a human donor with aplastic anemia. CDR3 protein: CSPGVGGGGYEQYF. The CDR3 region has the DNA TGCAGCCCAGGGGTCGGAGGAGGCGGTTACGAGCAGTACTTC.